Below, one T cell receptor beta chain is given with its context. Antigen unknown. TCRB transcripts that were expressed got sequenced, as all of the isolated RNA had been reverse transcribed. The table came from immunoSEQ multiplex PCR; TCRdb's copy has only in-frame clones and leaves some out. The table has some 250,000 clones, approximately 11% seen once. These data are taken from a study of beta chain features in type 1 diabetes. Study-level findings and limits: Patients with Type 1 diabetes showed moderately but significantly shorter TCRB CDR3s in all four CD4+ subsets.

The origin of this receptor is a young man with type 1 diabetes. The source material was naive CD4+ T cells from blood.

CDR3 amino acids: CASSLRDIPEAFF. As DNA, the CDR3 is TGTGCCAGCAGCTTAAGGGACATCCCTGAAGCTTTCTTT. This chain uses TRBV7-9 with TRBJ1-1; TRBD1 is a possible D gene (6 bases). V lost 2 bases and J lost 6, with 10 bases in between. The CDR3 runs 13 residues. Germline CDR1 is SEHNR and CDR2 is FQNEAQ (reference sequence).